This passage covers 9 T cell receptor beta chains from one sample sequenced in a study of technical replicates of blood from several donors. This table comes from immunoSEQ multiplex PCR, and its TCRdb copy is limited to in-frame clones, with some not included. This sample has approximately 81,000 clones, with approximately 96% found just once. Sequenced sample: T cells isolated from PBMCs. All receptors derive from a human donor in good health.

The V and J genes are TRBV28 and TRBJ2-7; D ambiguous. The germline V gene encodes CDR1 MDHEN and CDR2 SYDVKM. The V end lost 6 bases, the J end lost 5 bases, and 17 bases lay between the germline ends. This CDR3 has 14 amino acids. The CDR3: CASSPPTGWHEQYF. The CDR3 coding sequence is TGTGCCAGCAGCCCACCCACCGGGTGGCACGAGCAGTACTTC.

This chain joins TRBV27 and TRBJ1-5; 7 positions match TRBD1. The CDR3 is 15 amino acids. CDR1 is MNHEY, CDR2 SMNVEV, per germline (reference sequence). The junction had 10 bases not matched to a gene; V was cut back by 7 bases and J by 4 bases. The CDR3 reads CASTLHSGGNQPQHF. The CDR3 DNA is TGTGCCAGCACTTTGCACTCAGGGGGAAATCAGCCCCAGCATTTT.

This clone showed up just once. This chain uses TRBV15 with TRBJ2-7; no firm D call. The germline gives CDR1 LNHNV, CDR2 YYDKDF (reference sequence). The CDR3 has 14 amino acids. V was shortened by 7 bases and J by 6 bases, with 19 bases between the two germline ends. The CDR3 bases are TGTGCCACCACGAAGGATAGGAGACTCTCCGAGCAGTACTTC. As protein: CATTKDRRLSEQYF. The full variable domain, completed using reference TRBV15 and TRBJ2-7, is DAMVIQNPRYQVTQFGKPVTLSCSQTLNHNVMYWYQQKSSQAPKLLFHYYDKDFNNEADTPDNFQSRRPNTSFCFLDIRSPGLGDTAMYLCATTKDRRLSEQYFGPGTRLTVT.

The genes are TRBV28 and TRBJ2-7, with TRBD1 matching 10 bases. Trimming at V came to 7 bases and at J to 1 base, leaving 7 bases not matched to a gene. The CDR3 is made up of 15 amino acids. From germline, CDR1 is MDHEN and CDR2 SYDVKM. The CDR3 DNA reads TGTGCCAGCATCTCGCCGGGACAGGGGTCCTACGAGCAGTACTTC. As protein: CASISPGQGSYEQYF.

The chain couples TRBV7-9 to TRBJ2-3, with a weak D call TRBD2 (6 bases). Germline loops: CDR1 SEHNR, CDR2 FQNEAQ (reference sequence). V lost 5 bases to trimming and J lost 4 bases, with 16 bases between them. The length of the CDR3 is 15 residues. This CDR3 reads CASSGDWGLPDTQYF. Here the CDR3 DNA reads TGTGCCAGCAGCGGGGACTGGGGCCTACCAGATACGCAGTATTTT. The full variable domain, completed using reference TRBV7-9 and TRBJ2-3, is DTGVSQNPRHKITKRGQNVTFRCDPISEHNRLYWYRQTLGQGPEFLTYFQNEAQLEKSRLLSDRFSAERPKGSFSTLEIQRTEQGDSAMYLCASSGDWGLPDTQYFGPGTRLTVL.

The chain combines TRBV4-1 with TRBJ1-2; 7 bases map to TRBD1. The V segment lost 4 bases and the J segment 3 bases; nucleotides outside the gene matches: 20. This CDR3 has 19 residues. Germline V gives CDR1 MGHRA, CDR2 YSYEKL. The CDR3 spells CASSRADRLGQAGHYGYTF. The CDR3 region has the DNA TGCGCCAGCAGCCGCGCCGACCGACTCGGACAGGCCGGCCACTATGGCTACACCTTC.

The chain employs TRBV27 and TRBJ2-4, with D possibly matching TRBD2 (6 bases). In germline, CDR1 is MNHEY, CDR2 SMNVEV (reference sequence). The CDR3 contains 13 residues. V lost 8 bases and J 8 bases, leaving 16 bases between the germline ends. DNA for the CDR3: TGTGCCAGCGATTCACGCGGGAAATACATTCAGTACTTC. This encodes CASDSRGKYIQYF.

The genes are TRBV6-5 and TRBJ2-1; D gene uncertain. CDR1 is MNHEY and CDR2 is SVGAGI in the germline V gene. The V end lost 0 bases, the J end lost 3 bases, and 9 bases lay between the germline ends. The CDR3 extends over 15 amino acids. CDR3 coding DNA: TGTGCCAGCAGTTACTCCCAACCCTACTACAATGAGCAGTTCTTC. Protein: CASSYSQPYYNEQFF.

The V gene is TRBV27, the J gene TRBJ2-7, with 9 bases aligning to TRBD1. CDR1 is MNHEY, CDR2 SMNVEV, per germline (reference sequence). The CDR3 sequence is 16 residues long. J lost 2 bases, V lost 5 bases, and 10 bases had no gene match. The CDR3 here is CASSLVPGQGTYEQYF. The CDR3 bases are TGTGCCAGCAGTCTCGTACCGGGACAGGGTACCTACGAGCAGTACTTC.